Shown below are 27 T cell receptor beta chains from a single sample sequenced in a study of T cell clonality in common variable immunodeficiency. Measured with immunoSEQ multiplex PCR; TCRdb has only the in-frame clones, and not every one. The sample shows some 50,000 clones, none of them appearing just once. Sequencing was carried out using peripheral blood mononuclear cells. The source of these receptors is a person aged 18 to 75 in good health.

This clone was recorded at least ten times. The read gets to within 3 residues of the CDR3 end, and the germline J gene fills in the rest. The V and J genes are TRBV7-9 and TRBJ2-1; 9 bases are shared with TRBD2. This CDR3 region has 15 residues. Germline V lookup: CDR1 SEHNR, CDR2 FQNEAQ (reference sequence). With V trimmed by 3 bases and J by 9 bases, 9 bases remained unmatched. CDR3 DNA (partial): TGTGCCAGCAGCTTCGGCGGGAGGGCCTATGGTGAG. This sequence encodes CASSFGGRAYGE. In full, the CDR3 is CASSFGGRAYGEQFF.

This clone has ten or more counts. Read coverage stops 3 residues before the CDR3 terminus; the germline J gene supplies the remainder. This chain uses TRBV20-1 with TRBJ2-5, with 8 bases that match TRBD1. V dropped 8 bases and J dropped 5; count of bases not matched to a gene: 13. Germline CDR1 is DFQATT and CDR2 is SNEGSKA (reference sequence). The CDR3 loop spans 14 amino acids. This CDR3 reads CSTTPDRGGETQYF. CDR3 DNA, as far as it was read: TGCAGTACGACCCCCGACAGGGGCGGGGAGACC.

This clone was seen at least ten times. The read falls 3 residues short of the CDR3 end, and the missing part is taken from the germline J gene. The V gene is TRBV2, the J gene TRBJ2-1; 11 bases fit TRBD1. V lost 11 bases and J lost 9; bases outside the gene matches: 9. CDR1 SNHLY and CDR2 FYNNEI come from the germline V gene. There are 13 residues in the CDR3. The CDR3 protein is CAGTGTGGSEQFF. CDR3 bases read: TGTGCCGGCACCGGGACAGGGGGAAGTGAG.

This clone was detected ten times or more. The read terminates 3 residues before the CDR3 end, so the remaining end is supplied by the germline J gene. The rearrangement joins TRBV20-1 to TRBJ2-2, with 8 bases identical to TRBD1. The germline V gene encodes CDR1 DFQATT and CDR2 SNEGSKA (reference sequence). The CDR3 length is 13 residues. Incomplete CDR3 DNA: TGCAGTGCTCCGGACAGGGTCGGATTCGGG. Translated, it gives CSAPDRVGFG. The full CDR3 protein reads CSAPDRVGFGLFF.

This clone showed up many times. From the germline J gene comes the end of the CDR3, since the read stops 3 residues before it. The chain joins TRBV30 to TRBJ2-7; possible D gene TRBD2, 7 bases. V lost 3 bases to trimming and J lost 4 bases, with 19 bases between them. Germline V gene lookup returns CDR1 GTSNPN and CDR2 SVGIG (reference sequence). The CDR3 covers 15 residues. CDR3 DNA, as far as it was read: TGTGCCTGGAGGGGGGAGGGGGAACCGAGTTACGAG. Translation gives CAWRGEGEPSYE. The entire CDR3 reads CAWRGEGEPSYEQYF.

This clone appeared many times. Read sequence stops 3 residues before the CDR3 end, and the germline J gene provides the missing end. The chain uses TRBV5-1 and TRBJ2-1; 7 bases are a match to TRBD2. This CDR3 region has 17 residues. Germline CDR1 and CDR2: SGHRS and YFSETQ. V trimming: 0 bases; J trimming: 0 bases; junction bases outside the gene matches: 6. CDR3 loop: CASSLAELASSYNEQFF. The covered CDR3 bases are TGCGCCAGCAGCTTGGCCGAACTAGCGAGCTCCTACAATGAG.

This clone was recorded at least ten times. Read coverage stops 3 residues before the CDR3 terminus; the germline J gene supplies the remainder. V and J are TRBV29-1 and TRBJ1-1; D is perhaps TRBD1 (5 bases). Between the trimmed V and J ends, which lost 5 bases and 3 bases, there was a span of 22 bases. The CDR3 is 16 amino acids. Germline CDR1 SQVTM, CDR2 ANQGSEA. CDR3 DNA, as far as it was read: TGCAGCGTTAGGGAAGGGGCGTCAGGGAAGGACACTGAA. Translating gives CSVREGASGKDTE. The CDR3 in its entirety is CSVREGASGKDTEAFF.

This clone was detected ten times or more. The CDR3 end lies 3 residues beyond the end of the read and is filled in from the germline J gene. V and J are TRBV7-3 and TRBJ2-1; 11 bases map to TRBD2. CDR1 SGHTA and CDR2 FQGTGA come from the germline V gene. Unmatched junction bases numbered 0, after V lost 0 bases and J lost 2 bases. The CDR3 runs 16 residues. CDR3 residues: CASSLTGLAAYNEQFF. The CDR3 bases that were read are TGTGCCAGCAGCTTAACGGGACTAGCGGCCTACAATGAG.

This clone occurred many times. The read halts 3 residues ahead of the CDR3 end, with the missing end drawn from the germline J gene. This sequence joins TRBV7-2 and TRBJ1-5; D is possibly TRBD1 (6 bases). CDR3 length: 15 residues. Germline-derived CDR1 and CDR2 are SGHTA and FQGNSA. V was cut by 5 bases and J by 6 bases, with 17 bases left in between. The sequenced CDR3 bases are TGTGCCAGCAGCCCAGCCCGGGGAGGGGGTCAGCCC. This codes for CASSPARGGGQP. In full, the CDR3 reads CASSPARGGGQPQHF.

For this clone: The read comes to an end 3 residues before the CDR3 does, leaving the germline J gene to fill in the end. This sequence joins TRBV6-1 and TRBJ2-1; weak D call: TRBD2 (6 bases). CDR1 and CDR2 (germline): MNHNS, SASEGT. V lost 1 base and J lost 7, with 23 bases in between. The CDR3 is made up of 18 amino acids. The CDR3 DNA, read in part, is TGTGCCAGCAGTGAAGGGTTTTGGACTATCGGGAGCAAAAATGAG. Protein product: CASSEGFWTIGSKNE. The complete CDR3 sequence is CASSEGFWTIGSKNEQFF.

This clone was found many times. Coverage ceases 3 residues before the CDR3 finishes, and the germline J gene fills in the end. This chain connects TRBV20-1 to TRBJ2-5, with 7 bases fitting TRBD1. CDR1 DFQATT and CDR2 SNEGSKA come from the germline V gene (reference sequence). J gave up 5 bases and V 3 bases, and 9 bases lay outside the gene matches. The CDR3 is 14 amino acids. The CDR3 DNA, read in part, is TGCAGTGCTAGGGGGAGACAGGGAAGGGAGACC. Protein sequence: CSARGRQGRET. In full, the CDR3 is CSARGRQGRETQYF.

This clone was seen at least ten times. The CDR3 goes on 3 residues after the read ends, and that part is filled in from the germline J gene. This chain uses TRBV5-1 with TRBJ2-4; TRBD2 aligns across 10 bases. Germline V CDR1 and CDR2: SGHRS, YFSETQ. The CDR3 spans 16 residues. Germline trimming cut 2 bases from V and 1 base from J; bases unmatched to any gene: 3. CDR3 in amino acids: CASSLGAGGAKNIQYF. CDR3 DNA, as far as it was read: TGCGCCAGCAGCTTAGGAGCGGGAGGGGCCAAAAACATT.

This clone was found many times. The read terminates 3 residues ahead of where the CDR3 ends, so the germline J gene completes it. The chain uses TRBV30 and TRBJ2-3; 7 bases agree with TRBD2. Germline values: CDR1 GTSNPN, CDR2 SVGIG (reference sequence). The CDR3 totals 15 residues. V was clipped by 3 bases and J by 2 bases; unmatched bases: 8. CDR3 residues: CAWSAGLAATDTQYF. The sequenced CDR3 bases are TGTGCCTGGAGCGCGGGGCTAGCGGCCACAGATACG.

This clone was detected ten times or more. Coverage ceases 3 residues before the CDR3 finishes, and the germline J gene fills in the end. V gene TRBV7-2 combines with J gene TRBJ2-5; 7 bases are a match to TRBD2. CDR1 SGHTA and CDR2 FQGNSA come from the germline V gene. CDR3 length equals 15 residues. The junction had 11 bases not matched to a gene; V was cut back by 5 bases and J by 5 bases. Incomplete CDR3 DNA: TGTGCCAGCAGCCCTCAAGAGGACGGGGGGGAGACC. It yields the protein CASSPQEDGGET. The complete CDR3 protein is CASSPQEDGGETQYF. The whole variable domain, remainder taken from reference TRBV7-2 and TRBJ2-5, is GAGVSQSPSNKVTEKGKDVELRCDPISGHTALYWYRQSLGQGLEFLIYFQGNSAPDKSGLPSDRFSAERTGGSVSTLTIQRTQQEDSAVYLCASSPQEDGGETQYFGPGTRLLVL.

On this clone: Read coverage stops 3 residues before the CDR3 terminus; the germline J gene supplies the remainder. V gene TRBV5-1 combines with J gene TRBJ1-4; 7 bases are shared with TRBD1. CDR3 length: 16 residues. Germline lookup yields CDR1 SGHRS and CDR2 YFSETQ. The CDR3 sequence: CASSSGGSSYNSPLFF. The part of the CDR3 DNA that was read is TGCGCCAGCAGCTCAGGGGGTAGCTCCTATAATTCACCA.

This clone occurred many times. CDR3 DNA (partial): TGCAGTGCGACCCGGACAGGGTTGGTCGTCGGTGGC. It specifies CSATRTGLVVGG. The whole CDR3 is CSATRTGLVVGGYTF. V is TRBV20-1 and J is TRBJ1-2, with 8 bases aligning to TRBD1. The CDR3 end is not reached by the read, which stops 3 residues before it; the germline J gene fills it in. Per germline, CDR1 DFQATT and CDR2 SNEGSKA (reference sequence). The CDR3 is made up of 15 amino acids. The trim removed 6 bases at V and 7 bases at J, leaving 16 bases unmatched.

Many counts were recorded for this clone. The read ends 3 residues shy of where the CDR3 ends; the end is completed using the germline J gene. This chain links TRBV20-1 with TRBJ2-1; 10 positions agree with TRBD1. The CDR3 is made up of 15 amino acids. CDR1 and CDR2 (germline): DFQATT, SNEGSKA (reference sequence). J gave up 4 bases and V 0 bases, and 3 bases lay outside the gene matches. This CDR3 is CSARDLGQGYNEQFF. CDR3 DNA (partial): TGCAGTGCTAGAGATCTGGGACAGGGGTACAATGAG.

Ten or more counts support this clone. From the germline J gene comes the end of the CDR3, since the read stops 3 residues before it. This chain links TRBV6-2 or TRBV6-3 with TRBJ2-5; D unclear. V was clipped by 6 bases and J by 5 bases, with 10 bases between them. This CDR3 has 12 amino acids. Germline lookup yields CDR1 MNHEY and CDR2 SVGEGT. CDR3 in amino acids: CASSSSRETQYF. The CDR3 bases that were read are TGTGCCAGCAGCTCGTCCAGGGAGACC.

The CDR3 bases that were read are TGTGCCAGCAGCCAATTTAGCGGGGGGGCCCACAATGAG. It specifies CASSQFSGGAHNE. The full CDR3 is CASSQFSGGAHNEQFF. The chain couples TRBV16 to TRBJ2-1; 11 bases fit TRBD2. The CDR3 extends 3 residues past the end of the read, so its final part is completed from the germline J gene. Trimming cost V 1 base and J 5 bases; bases outside gene matches: 4. CDR1 is KGHSY, CDR2 FQNENV, per germline. The CDR3 runs 16 residues.

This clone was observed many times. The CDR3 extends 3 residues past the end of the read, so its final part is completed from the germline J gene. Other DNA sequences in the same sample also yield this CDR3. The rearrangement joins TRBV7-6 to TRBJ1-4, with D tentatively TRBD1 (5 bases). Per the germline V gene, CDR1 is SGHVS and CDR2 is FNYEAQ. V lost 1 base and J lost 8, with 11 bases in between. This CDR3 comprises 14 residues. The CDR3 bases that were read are TGTGCCAGCAGCTTAGACAGGCTAAACGAAAAA. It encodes CASSLDRLNEK. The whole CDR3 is CASSLDRLNEKLFF.

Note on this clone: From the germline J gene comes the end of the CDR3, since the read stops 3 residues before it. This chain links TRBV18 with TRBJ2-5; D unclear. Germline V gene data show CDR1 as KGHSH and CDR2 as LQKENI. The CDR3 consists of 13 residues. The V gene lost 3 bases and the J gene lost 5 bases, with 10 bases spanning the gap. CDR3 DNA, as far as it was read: TGTGCCAGCTCACCCCGAGATACTGAGACC. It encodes CASSPRDTET. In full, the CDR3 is CASSPRDTETQYF.

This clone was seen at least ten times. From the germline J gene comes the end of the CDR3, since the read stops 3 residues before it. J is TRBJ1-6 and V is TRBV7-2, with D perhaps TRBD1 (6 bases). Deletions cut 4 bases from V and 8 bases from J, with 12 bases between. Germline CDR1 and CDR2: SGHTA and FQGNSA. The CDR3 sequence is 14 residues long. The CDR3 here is CASSSGQFYSPLHF. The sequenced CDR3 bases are TGTGCCAGCAGCTCCGGACAGTTTTATTCACCC.

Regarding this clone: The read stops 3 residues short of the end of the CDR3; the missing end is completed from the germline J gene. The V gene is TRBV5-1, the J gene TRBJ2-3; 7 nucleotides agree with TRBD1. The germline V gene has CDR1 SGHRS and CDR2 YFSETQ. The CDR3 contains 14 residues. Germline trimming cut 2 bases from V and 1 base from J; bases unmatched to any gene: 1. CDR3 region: CASSFGQGTDTQYF. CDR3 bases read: TGCGCCAGCAGCTTCGGACAGGGCACAGATACG.

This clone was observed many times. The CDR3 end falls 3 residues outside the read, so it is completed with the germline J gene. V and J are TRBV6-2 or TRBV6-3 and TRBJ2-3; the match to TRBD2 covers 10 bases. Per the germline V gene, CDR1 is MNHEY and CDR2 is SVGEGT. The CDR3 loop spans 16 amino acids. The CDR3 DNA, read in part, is TGTGCCAGCAGTTACGGCGGTAGCGGGGGGCAAGAGACG. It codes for CASSYGGSGGQET. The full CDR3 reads CASSYGGSGGQETQYF.

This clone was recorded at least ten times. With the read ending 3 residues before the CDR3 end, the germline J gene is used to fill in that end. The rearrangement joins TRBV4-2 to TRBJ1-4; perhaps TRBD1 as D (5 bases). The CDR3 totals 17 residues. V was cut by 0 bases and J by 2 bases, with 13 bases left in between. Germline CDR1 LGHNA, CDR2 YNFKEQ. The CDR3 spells CASSQETRGGTNEKLFF. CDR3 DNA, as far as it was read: TGTGCCAGCAGCCAAGAGACTAGGGGCGGTACTAATGAAAAA.

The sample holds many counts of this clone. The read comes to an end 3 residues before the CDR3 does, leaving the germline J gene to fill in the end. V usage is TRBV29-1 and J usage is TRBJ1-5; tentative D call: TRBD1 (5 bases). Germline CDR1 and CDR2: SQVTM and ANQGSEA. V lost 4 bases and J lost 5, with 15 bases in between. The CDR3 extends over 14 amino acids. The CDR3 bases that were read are TGCAGCGTTGTAGACCAGGGATGGGATCAGCCC. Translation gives CSVVDQGWDQP. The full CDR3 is CSVVDQGWDQPQHF. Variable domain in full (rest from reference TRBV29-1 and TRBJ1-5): SAVISQKPSRDICQRGTSLTIQCQVDSQVTMMFWYRQQPGQSLTLIATANQGSEATYESGFVIDKFPISRPNLTFSTLTVSNMSPEDSSIYLCSVVDQGWDQPQHFGDGTRLSIL.

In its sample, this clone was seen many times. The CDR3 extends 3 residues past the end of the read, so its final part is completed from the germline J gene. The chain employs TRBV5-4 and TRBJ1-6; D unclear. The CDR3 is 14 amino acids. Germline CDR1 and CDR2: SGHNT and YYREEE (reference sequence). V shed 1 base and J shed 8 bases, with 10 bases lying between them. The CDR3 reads CASSLRGIDSPLHF. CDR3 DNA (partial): TGTGCCAGCAGCTTGCGGGGAATTGATTCACCC.